The 7 T cell receptor beta chains presented below share a single source sample, sequenced in a study of cytomegalovirus exposure and HLA in healthy donors. The PCR had 60 Vbeta and 13 Jbeta primers. Sequenced by immunoSEQ multiplex PCR; TCRdb stores in-frame clones only, minus some. Counted here are roughly 93,000 clones, roughly 70% occurring once; the ten biggest clones make up about 1.8%. Sequencing used PBMCs. The receptors were gathered from a male donor in good health and CMV-seronegative.

CDR3 protein: CASSPDRVRQYF. CDR3 DNA: TGTGCCAGTAGCCCGGACAGGGTTCGGCAGTATTTT. This chain links TRBV19 with TRBJ2-3; 8 nucleotides line up with TRBD1. The germline V gene encodes CDR1 LNHDA and CDR2 SQIVND (reference sequence). This CDR3 contains 12 residues. V shed 6 bases, J shed 11 bases, and the junction held 7 bases outside the gene matches. Looking up the rest from reference TRBV19 and TRBJ2-3 gives the full variable domain: DGGITQSPKYLFRKEGQNVTLSCEQNLNHDAMYWYRQDPGQGLRLIYYSQIVNDFQKGDIAEGYSVSREKKESFPLTVTSAQKNPTAFYLCASSPDRVRQYFGPGTRLTVL.

This clone was counted a single time. The chain uses TRBV30 and TRBJ2-5; weak D call: TRBD2 (6 bases). The DNA end is more similar to TRBJ2-7, so the J call may be wrong. Germline V CDR1 and CDR2: GTSNPN, SVGIG (reference sequence). This CDR3 spans 13 amino acids. CDR3 nucleotide sequence: TGTGCCTGTGGTGCGGACTACTCCTACGAGCAGTACTTC. Translated, it gives CACGADYSYEQYF.

This chain uses TRBV9 with TRBJ2-5; D is possibly TRBD1 (5 bases). This CDR3 is built from 15 residues. The V end lost 1 base, the J end lost 4 bases, and 14 bases lay between the germline ends. Looked up from germline, CDR1 is SGDLS and CDR2 is YYNGEE. The CDR3 is CASSVTGRTRETQYF. The CDR3 bases are TGTGCCAGCAGCGTAACAGGCAGGACGAGAGAGACCCAGTACTTC.

The CDR3 loop is CASSLGTGVDTQYF. The CDR3 DNA reads as TGTGCCAGCAGCTTAGGAACCGGGGTGGATACGCAGTATTTT. The V and J genes are TRBV11-2 and TRBJ2-3, with D tentatively TRBD2 (5 bases). Germline lookup yields CDR1 SGHAT and CDR2 FQNNGV. V lost 1 base and J 6 bases, leaving 11 bases between the germline ends. The CDR3 covers 14 residues.

This clone was recorded a few times. This rearrangement joins TRBV2 to TRBJ1-1, with 10 bases that match TRBD1. This CDR3 has 16 amino acids. CDR1 and CDR2 from the germline V gene are SNHLY and FYNNEI. V gave up 4 bases and J gave up 0 bases; unmatched junction bases: 5. The CDR3 sequence: CASSVRQGALNTEAFF. The DNA of the CDR3 is TGTGCCAGCAGTGTCAGACAGGGGGCTCTGAACACTGAAGCTTTCTTT.

This clone was found once. The gene calls are TRBV10-3 and TRBJ2-1; tentative D call: TRBD1 (6 bases). Deletions cut 2 bases from V and 0 bases from J, with 8 bases between. Germline CDR1 ENHRY, CDR2 SYGVKD. This CDR3 comprises 15 residues. Here the CDR3 reads CAISEEGDSYNEQFF. The CDR3 DNA is TGTGCCATCAGTGAGGAGGGGGACTCCTACAATGAGCAGTTCTTC.

In nucleotides, the CDR3 is TGTGCCAGCTCACCACCGGGACAGCTACCTCCTTACGAGCAGTACTTC. Amino acid sequence: CASSPPGQLPPYEQYF. V and J are TRBV18 and TRBJ2-7; 7 bases match TRBD1. J was trimmed by 4 bases and V by 0 bases; bases with no gene match: 9. This CDR3 has 16 amino acids. Germline V lookup: CDR1 KGHSH, CDR2 LQKENI.